The rows below give T cell receptor beta chains drawn from one sample of a study of blood T cell repertoires in COVID-19. The repertoire was sequenced with immunoSEQ multiplex PCR; TCRdb's copy has only in-frame clones and lacks some. The repertoire holds some 89,000 clones, with roughly 78% as singletons. Sequenced: peripheral blood. These receptors all come from a woman over 75 with acute or convalescent COVID-19. CDR3s include the opening cysteine and the closing phenylalanine or tryptophan. A D gene is named only where the DNA matches it firmly. Clone size is shown for a subset of rows, as once, few, many or a class of expanded clone.

-,TRBJ1-2,TRBV24-1,once,TGTGCCACCAGTGATCAGGGGTGGAACTATGGCTACACCTTC,CATSDQGWNYGYTF
-,TRBJ1-2,TRBV19,-,TGTGCCAGTAGTATAGATCCGGTTGACTATGGCTACACCTTC,CASSIDPVDYGYTF
TRBD1,TRBJ1-6,TRBV18,few,TGTGCCAGCTCCCCCGACAGGGAAGGATCACCCCTCCACTTT,CASSPDREGSPLHF
-,TRBJ1-2,TRBV12-3/TRBV12-4,-,TGTGCCAGCAGCCCCGGTATTAACGCGGGCTACACCTTC,CASSPGINAGYTF
TRBD2,TRBJ2-7,TRBV2,-,TGTGCCAGCAGTGAAGCGCAAACTAGCGGGGGGTACTACGAGCAGTACTTC,CASSEAQTSGGYYEQYF
TRBD1,TRBJ1-2,TRBV3-1/TRBV3-2,-,TGTGCCAGCAGCCAGCGAGACAGGGAAGGTGGCTACACCTTC,CASSQRDREGGYTF
TRBD2,TRBJ2-7,TRBV6-5,-,TGTGCCAGCAGTTACGGACTAGGGATCTACGAGCAGTACTTC,CASSYGLGIYEQYF
TRBD1,TRBJ2-5,TRBV18,-,TGTGCCAGCTCACCACAACAGGGGATCGGGACCCAGTACTTC,CASSPQQGIGTQYF
-,TRBJ2-2,TRBV7-9,-,TGTGCCAGCAGCTCGGGGGACACCGGGGAGCTGTTTTTT,CASSSGDTGELFF
TRBD1,TRBJ2-1,TRBV10-3,once,TGTGCCATCAGTGATAGGGGGCCCCTTAGCAATGAGCAGTTCTTC,CAISDRGPLSNEQFF
-,TRBJ2-2,TRBV9,-,TGTGCCAGCAGCGCCGACAGGCACGCGAACACCGGGGAGCTGTTTTTT,CASSADRHANTGELFF
TRBD1,TRBJ2-5,TRBV2,-,TGTGCCAGCAGCTGGGGACAGGGGCAAGAGACCCAGTACTTC,CASSWGQGQETQYF
TRBD2,TRBJ2-3,TRBV11-2,-,TGTGCCAGCAGCCAGGCGGGAGGAAGGAGAACAGATACGCAGTATTTT,CASSQAGGRRTDTQYF
-,TRBJ2-3,TRBV7-6,once,TGTGCCAGCAGCTTACTTACAGGCGGAGATACGCAGTATTTT,CASSLLTGGDTQYF
-,TRBJ1-1,TRBV28,-,TGTGCCAGCAGGCCACAGGGAGGGCACACTGAAGCTTTCTTT,CASRPQGGHTEAFF
-,TRBJ1-6,TRBV9,-,TGTGCCAGCAGCGGGGGCGGTTATAATTCACCCCTCCACTTT,CASSGGGYNSPLHF
TRBD2,TRBJ2-5,TRBV28,-,TGTGCCAGCAGTTTAACCCTAGCGGGAGGGCCCGAGACCCAGTACTTC,CASSLTLAGGPETQYF